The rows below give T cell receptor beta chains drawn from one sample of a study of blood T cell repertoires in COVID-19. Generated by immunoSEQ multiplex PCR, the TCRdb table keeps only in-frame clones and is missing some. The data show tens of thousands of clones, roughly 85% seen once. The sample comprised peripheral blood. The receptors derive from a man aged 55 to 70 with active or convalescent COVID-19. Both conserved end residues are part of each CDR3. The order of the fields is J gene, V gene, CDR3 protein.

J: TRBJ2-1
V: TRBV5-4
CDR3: CASRLDYGYEQFF

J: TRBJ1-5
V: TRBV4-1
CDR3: CASSQVGQGGQPQHF

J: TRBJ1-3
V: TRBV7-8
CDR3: CASSWGHQGNTIYF

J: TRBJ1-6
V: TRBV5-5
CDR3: CASSLMPQGRSPLHF

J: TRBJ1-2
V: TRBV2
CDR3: CASSRTQGSNYGYTF

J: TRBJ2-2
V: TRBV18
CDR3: CASSPGQNTGELFF

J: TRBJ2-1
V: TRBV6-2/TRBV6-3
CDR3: CASSTRPREENEQFF

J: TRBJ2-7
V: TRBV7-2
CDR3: CASSLISQGVSEQYF

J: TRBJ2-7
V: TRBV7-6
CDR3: CASSLTGTGDYEQYF

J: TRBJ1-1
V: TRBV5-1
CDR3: CASSLGTRADAFF

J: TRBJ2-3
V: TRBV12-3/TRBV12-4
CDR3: CASSLTDTQYF

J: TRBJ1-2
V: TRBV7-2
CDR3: CASSPSRVGYTF

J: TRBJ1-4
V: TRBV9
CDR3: CASSYAADRLGEKLFF

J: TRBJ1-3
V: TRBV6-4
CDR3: CASSDSIKNREPSGNTIYF

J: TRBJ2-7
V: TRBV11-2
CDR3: CASSPLGSSYEQYF

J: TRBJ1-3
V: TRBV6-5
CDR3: CASSYSRQGENTIYF

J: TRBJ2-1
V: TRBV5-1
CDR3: CASSLEIGRQVLYNEQFF

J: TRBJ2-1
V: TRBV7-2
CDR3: CASSLAGALAVMQFF

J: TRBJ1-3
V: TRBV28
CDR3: CASSKTGRSGNTIYF

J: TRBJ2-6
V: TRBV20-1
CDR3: CSASPQGDSNSGANVLTF

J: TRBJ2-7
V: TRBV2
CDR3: CASRSTASVYEQYF

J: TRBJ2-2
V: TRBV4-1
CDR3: CASSQGPVAVAGELFF

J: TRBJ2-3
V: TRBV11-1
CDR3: CASSLARGGAGDTQYF

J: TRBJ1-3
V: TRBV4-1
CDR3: CASTQGTGSGNTIYF

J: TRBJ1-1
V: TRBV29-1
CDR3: CSVVEITEAFF

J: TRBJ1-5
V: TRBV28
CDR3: CASSLVKGAGQPQHF

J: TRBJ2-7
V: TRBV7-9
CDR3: CGAGASDEQYF

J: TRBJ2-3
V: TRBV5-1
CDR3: CASSLETSKDTQYF

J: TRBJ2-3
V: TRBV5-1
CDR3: CASSLAPVTDTQYF

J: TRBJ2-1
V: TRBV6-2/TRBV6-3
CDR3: CASSYSALGASYNEQFF

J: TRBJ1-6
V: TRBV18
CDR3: CASSPSGDPLHF

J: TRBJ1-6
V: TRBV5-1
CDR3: CASSPTGHNSPLHF

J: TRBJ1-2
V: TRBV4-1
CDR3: CASSQLQGNYGYTF

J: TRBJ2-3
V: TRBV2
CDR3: CASSERGQPSTDTQYF

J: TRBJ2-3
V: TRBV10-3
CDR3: CAISDSKTSGATDTQYF

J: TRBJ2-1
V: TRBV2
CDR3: CASIEFGRGRNEQFF

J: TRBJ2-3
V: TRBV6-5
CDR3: CASSPVLSDTQYF

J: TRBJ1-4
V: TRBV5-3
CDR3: CARSLKIYATNEKLFF

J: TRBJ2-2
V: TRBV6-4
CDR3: CATSGQGGGELFF

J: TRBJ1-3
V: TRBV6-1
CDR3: CASSEKGTEDTIYF

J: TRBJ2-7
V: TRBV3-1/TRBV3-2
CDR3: CASAQQGVLYEQYF

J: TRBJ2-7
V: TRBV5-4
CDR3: CASSLGATGSYEQYF

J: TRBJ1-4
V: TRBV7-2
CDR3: CASSLVFGGAEKLFF

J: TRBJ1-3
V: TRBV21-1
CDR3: CASSKSGQGTGNTIYF

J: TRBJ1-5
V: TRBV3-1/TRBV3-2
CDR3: CASSQQGGPQHF

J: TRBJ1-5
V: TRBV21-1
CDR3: CANGRDRGQSNQPQHF